A selection of T cell receptor beta chains follows, all from one sample in a study of control samples from healthy donors and cancer patients. Clones were sequenced by immunoSEQ multiplex PCR, and TCRdb holds only the in-frame ones, with some missing. Of 100,000 to 150,000 clones listed, approximately 92% are singletons. The sample was blood. These receptors originate from a man aged 35 to 55 in good health. CDR3s include the opening cysteine and the closing phenylalanine or tryptophan. A row's size may be missing; if present it is once, few, many or a size class.

TRBJ1-3 18 TRBV27 . CASSQGYPGGSSGNTIYF
TRBJ2-1 16 TRBV27 . CASSPRGTVPYNEQFF
TRBJ2-5 13 TRBV6-5 . CAAGGGPLETQYF
TRBJ1-5 15 TRBV6-2/TRBV6-3 . CASSYGDYSNQPQHF
TRBJ1-6 14 TRBV6-2/TRBV6-3 . CASSYGGHDSPLHF
TRBJ2-2 13 TRBV12-3/TRBV12-4 . CASRAHSTGELFF
TRBJ2-3 15 TRBV5-1 . CASSLRQGSTDTQYF
TRBJ1-2 12 TRBV25-1 . CASRGLNYGYTF
TRBJ2-2 15 TRBV2 once CASRSIRVGAGELFF
TRBJ2-3 17 TRBV9 once CASSVAHSGGAGDTQYF
TRBJ2-5 13 TRBV2 . CASRTGPGETQYF
TRBJ2-1 16 TRBV19 . CPSTVRGGPTGNEQFF
TRBJ1-1 13 TRBV18 . CASSQGQFGEAFF
TRBJ2-2 13 TRBV12-3/TRBV12-4 . CASSELASGELFF
TRBJ2-3 15 TRBV18 . CASSPGTSGTDTQYF
TRBJ2-3 15 TRBV5-4 . CASSSAKSGGQIEYF
TRBJ2-1 13 TRBV5-1 . CASSLEGQNEQFF
TRBJ1-2 17 TRBV19 . CASSMPLYRGSGYGYTF
TRBJ1-3 13 TRBV12-3/TRBV12-4 . CASSLARGNTIYF
TRBJ1-4 15 TRBV2 . CASMRARSVSEKLFF
TRBJ1-6 14 TRBV19 . CASTGTFGVSPLHF
TRBJ2-5 13 TRBV6-6 . CASAGQGMQTQYF
TRBJ1-2 16 TRBV21-1 . CASSKKLAGGNYGYTF
TRBJ1-6 16 TRBV4-1 few CASSLMGQGHNSPLHF
TRBJ1-4 15 TRBV16 once CASSQAGQGAEKLFF
TRBJ2-1 14 TRBV12-5 . CASGLDYSNNEQFF
TRBJ2-7 15 TRBV4-1 . CASSQGWTGAYEQYF
TRBJ2-5 13 TRBV28 . CASTAGVQETQYF
TRBJ1-4 14 TRBV9 . CASSVSGQSEKLFF
TRBJ1-4 16 TRBV3-1/TRBV3-2 . CASSPEPGQVNEKLFF
TRBJ1-6 15 TRBV5-1 . CASSLANRNNSPLHF
TRBJ1-1 11 TRBV5-1 few CASSENTEAFF
TRBJ1-1 13 TRBV2 . CASTGLLRTEAFF
TRBJ1-2 15 TRBV6-6 . CASLYGQGINYGYTF
TRBJ2-1 12 TRBV12-3/TRBV12-4 . CASSLGINEQFF
TRBJ2-7 15 TRBV9 few CASSVGPGGLYEQYF
TRBJ1-3 13 TRBV11-2 . CASSLTGGNTIYF
TRBJ1-1 14 TRBV19 once CASSISGDGTEAFF
TRBJ2-2 12 TRBV12-3/TRBV12-4 . CASTPDTGELFF
TRBJ1-5 14 TRBV10-3 . CAISDLLGEQPQHF
TRBJ2-1 12 TRBV6-5 . CASRGSYNEQFF
TRBJ2-7 14 TRBV10-3 . CATTAGATRGEQYF
TRBJ2-1 12 TRBV29-1 . CSVLVRWTEQFF
TRBJ1-4 15 TRBV11-2 . CASSLDPRLNEKLFF
TRBJ2-5 15 TRBV11-2 . CASSLYDSAQETQYF
TRBJ1-1 13 TRBV11-2 few CASSSERGTEAFF
TRBJ1-6 15 TRBV6-2/TRBV6-3 . CASSSGAGVALTLHF
TRBJ2-5 11 TRBV3-1/TRBV3-2 . CASSQAETQYF
TRBJ2-3 16 TRBV9 . CASTRKVSLGTDTQYF
TRBJ2-3 13 TRBV12-3/TRBV12-4 . CASSETYTDTQYF
TRBJ2-7 15 TRBV5-1 once CASSLAPGTRYEQYF
TRBJ1-3 14 TRBV30 once CAYHRGLYGNTIYF
TRBJ1-6 16 TRBV10-3 . CAISSQGGDYNSPLHF
TRBJ2-7 17 TRBV3-1/TRBV3-2 . CASSQDRTGQIAYEQYF
TRBJ2-1 15 TRBV9 . CASSPGGQGANEQFF